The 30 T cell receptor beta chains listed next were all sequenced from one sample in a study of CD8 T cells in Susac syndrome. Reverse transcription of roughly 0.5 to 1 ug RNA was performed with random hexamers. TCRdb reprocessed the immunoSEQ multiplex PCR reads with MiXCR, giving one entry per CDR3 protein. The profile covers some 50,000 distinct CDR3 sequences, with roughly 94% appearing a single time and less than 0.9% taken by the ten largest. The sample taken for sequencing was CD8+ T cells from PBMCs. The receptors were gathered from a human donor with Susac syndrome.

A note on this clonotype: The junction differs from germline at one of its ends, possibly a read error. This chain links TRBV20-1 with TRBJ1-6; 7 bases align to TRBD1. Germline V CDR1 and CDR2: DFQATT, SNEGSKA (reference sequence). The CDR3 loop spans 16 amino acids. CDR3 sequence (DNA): TGCAGTGCTAGAGATTTTTTCGGGACAGATAATTCACCCCTCCATTTT. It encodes CSARDFFGTDNSPLHF.

This chain's CDR3 is CASSYRTGSNQPQHF. In nucleotides, the CDR3 is TGTGCCAGCAGCTACCGGACAGGAAGCAATCAGCCCCAGCATTTT. The chain joins TRBV7-8 to TRBJ1-5; 7 nucleotides agree with TRBD1. Trimming cost V 4 bases and J 1 base; bases outside gene matches: 4. Looked up from germline, CDR1 is SGHVS and CDR2 is FQNEAQ. The CDR3 has 15 residues.

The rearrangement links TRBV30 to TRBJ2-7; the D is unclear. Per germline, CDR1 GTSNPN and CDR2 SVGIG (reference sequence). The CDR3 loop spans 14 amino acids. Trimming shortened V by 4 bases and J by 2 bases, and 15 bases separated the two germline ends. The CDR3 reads CAWTRMALTYEQYF. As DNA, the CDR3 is TGTGCCTGGACCCGGATGGCGTTAACCTACGAGCAGTACTTC.

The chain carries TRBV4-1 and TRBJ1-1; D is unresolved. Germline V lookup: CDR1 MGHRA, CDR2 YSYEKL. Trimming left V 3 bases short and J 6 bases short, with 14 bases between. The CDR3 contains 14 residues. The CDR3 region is CASSHAAQTSEAFF. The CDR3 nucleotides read TGCGCCAGCAGCCATGCTGCTCAAACGTCTGAAGCTTTCTTT.

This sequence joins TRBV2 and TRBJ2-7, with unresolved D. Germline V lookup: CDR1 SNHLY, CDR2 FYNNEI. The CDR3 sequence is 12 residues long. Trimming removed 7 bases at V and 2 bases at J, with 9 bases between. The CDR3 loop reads CASTRTPYEQYF. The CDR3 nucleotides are TGTGCCAGCACCAGAACGCCCTACGAGCAGTACTTC.

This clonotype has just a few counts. This CDR3 reads CASSYGQGSNYGYTF. The CDR3 DNA reads as TGTGCCAGCAGCTACGGACAGGGCTCTAACTATGGCTACACCTTC. V gene TRBV14 combines with J gene TRBJ1-2, with 8 bases lining up with TRBD1. Unmatched junction bases numbered 5, after V lost 5 bases and J lost 0 bases. The CDR3 has 15 amino acids. Germline values: CDR1 SGHDN, CDR2 FVKESK.

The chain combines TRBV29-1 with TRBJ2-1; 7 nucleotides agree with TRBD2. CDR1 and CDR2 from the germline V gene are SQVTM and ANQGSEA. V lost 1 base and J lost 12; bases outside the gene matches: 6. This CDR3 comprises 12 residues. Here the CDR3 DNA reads TGCAGCGTTGAAGGATTGTCGGGGGGGCAGTTCTTC. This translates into CSVEGLSGGQFF.

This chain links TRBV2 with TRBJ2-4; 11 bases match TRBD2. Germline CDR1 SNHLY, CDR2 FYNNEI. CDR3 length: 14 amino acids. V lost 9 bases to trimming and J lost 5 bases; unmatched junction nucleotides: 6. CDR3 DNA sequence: TGTGCCAGGACTAGCGGGGATTCACAAAACATTCAGTACTTC. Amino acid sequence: CARTSGDSQNIQYF. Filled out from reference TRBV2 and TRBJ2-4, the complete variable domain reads EPEVTQTPSHQVTQMGQEVILRCVPISNHLYFYWYRQILGQKVEFLVSFYNNEISEKSEIFDDQFSVERPDGSNFTLKIRSTKLEDSAMYFCARTSGDSQNIQYFGAGTRLSVL.

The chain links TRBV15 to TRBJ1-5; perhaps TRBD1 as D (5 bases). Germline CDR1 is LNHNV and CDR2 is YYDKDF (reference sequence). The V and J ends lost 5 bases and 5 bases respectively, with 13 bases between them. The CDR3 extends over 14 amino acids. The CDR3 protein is CATSPERGHQPQHF. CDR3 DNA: TGTGCCACCAGCCCCGAAAGGGGACATCAGCCCCAGCATTTT.

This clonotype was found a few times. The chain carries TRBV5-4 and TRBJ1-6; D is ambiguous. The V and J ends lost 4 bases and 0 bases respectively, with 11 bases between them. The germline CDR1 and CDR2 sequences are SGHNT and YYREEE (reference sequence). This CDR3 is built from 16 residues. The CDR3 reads CASSNQESSYNSPLHF. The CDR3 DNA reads TGTGCCAGCAGCAACCAGGAGAGCTCCTATAATTCACCCCTCCACTTT.

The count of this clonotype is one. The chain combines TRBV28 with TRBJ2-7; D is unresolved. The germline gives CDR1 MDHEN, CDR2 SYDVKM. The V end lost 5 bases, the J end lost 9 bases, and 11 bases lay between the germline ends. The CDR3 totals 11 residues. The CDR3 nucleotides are TGTGCCAGCAGTCCCCTCGGAAGGCAGTACTTC. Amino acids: CASSPLGRQYF.

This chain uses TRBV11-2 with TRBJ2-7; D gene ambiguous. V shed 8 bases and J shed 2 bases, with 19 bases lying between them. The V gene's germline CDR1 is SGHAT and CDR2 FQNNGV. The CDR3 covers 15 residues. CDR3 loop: CASGVVLPLTYEQYF. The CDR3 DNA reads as TGTGCCAGCGGGGTCGTCCTACCCCTTACCTACGAGCAGTACTTC.

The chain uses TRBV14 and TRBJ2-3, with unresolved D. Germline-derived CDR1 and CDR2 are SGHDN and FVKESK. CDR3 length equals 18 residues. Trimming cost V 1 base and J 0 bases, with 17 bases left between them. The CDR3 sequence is CASSQAGRSYPSTDTQYF. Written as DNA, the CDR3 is TGTGCCAGCAGCCAAGCCGGACGGAGCTACCCTAGCACAGATACGCAGTATTTT.

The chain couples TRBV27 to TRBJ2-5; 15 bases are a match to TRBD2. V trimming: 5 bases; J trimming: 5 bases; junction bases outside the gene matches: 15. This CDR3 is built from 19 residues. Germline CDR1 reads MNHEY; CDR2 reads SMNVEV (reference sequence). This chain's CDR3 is CASSPSGLAGGRSGETQYF. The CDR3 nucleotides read TGTGCCAGCAGTCCTTCGGGACTAGCGGGGGGCCGAAGTGGGGAGACCCAGTACTTC.

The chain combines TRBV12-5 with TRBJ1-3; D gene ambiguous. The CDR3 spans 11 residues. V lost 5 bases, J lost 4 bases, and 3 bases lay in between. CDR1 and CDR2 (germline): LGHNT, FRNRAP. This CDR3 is CASGIGNTIYF. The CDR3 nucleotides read TGTGCTAGTGGTATCGGAAACACCATATATTTT.

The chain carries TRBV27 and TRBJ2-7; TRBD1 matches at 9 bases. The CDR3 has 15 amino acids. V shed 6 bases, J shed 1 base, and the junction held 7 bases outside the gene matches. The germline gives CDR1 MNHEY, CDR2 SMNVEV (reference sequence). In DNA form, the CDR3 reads TGTGCCAGCAGCCCCGGGACAGGGCTTTCCTACGAGCAGTACTTC. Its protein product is CASSPGTGLSYEQYF.

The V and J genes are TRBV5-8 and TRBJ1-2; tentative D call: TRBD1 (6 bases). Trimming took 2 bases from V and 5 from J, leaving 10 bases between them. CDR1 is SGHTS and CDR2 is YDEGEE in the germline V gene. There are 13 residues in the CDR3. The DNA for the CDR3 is TGTGCCAGCAGCTTCCCAGGGGAGTATGGCTACACCTTC. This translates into CASSFPGEYGYTF.

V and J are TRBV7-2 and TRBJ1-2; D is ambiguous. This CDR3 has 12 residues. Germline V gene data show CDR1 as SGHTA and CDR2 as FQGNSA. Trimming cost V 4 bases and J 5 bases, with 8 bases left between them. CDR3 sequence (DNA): TGTGCCAGCAGCTCAGACGGGTATGGCTACACCTTC. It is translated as CASSSDGYGYTF.

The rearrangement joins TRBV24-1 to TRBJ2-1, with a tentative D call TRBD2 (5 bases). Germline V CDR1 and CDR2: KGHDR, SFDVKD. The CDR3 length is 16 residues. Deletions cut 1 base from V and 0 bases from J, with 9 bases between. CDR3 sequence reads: CATSDFTGFSYNEQFF. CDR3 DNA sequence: TGTGCCACCAGTGATTTCACGGGGTTCTCCTACAATGAGCAGTTCTTC.

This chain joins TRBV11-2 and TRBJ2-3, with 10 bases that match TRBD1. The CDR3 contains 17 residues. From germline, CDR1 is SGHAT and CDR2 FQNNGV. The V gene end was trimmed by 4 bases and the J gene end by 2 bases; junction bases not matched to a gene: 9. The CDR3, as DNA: TGTGCCAGCAGCTGGGTAATGGGGACAGGGGCCACAGATACGCAGTATTTT. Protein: CASSWVMGTGATDTQYF.

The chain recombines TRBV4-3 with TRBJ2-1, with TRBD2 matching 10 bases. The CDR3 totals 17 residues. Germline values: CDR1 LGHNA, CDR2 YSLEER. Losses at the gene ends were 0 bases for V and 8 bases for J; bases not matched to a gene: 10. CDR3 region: CASSQDSVAGGGDEQFF. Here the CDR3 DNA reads TGCGCCAGCAGCCAAGATAGCGTAGCGGGGGGCGGGGATGAGCAGTTCTTC.

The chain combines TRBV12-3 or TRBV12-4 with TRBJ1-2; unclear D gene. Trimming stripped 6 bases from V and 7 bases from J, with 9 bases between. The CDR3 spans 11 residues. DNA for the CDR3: TGTGCCAGCAGCCGCCCGGGTGGCTACACCTTC. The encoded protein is CASSRPGGYTF.

Here the CDR3 reads CSVAGTGVGEQFF. Here the CDR3 DNA reads TGCAGCGTGGCCGGGACAGGGGTTGGTGAGCAGTTCTTC. This rearrangement joins TRBV29-1 to TRBJ2-1; TRBD1 matches 10 bases. Germline trimming cut 6 bases from V and 9 bases from J; bases unmatched to any gene: 8. The CDR3 loop spans 13 amino acids. CDR1 is SQVTM and CDR2 is ANQGSEA in the germline V gene.

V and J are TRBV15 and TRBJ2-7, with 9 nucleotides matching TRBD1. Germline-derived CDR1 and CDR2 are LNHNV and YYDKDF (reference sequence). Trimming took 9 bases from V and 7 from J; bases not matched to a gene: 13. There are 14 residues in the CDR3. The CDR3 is CATSPDRGRLEQYF. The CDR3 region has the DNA TGTGCCACTTCACCGGACAGGGGAAGGTTGGAGCAGTACTTC.

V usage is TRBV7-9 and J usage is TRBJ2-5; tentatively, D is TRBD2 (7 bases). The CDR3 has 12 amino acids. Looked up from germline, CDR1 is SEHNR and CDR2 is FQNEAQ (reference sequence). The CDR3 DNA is TGTGCAATCCGCGGGGGCGAAGAGACCCAGTACTTC. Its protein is CAIRGGEETQYF.

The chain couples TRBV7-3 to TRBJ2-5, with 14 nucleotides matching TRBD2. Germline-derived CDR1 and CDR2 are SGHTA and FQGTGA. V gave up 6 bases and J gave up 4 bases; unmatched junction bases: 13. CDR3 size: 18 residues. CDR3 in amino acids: CASSPGTSGGDARETQYF. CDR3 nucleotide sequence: TGTGCCAGCAGTCCCGGGACTAGCGGGGGAGACGCTCGAGAGACCCAGTACTTC.

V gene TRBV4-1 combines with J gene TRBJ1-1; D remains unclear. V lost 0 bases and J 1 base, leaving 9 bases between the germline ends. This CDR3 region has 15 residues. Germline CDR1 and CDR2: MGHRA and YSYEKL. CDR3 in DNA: TGCGCCAGCAGCCAAGATAGCTACCCGAACACTGAAGCTTTCTTT. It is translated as CASSQDSYPNTEAFF.

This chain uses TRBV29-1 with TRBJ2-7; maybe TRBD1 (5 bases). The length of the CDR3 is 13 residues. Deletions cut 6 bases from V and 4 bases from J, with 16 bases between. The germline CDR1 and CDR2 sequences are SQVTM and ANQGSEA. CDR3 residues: CSVTGHEAYEQYF. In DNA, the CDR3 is TGCAGCGTAACAGGACACGAAGCTTACGAGCAGTACTTC.

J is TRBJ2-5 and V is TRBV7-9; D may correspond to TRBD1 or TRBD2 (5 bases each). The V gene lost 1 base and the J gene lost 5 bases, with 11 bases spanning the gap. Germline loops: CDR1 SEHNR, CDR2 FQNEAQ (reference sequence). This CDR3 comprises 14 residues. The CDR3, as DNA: TGTGCCAGCAGCTTAGATGGGGGATGGGAGACCCAGTACTTC. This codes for CASSLDGGWETQYF.

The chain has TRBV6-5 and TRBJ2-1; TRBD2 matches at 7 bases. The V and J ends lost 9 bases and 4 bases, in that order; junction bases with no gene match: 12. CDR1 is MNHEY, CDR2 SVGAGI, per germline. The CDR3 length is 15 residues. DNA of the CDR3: TGTGCCAGTTCCCGGGACTATCAATTGTACAATGAGCAGTTCTTC. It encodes CASSRDYQLYNEQFF.